Shown below are 20 T cell receptor beta chains from a single sample sequenced in a study of blood T cell repertoires in COVID-19. Only in-frame clones appear in the TCRdb table, and some are missing; sequencing was by immunoSEQ multiplex PCR. Here the sample spans 220,000 or so clones, 92% being singletons. Source material: peripheral blood. Source of these receptors: a man aged 55 to 70 with COVID-19, enrolled during active disease.

The chain is built from TRBV7-2 and TRBJ1-6; tentatively, D is TRBD1 (6 bases). Between the trimmed V and J ends, which lost 3 bases and 4 bases, there was a span of 19 bases. Germline values: CDR1 SGHTA, CDR2 FQGNSA. The length of the CDR3 is 18 residues. The CDR3 region has the DNA TGTGCCAGCAGCTTTAAACAGGGTCAATCCCCTTATAATTCACCCCTCCACTTT. This encodes CASSFKQGQSPYNSPLHF.

The chain combines TRBV28 with TRBJ2-7; TRBD1 matches at 10 bases. Germline CDR1 reads MDHEN; CDR2 reads SYDVKM. The CDR3 sequence is 15 residues long. With V trimmed by 6 bases and J by 2 bases, 7 bases remained unmatched. The CDR3 DNA sequence: TGTGCCAGCAGCCGTCCCGGGACAGGGGCCTACGAGCAGTACTTC. The encoded protein is CASSRPGTGAYEQYF.

The V and J genes are TRBV5-1 and TRBJ2-1; 16 bases are shared with TRBD2. The CDR3 runs to 14 residues. V gave up 4 bases and J gave up 13 bases; unmatched junction bases: 5. Germline assignment: CDR1 SGHRS and CDR2 YFSETQ. CDR3 in DNA: TGCGCCAGCAGCCCTGGGACTAGCGGGGGGGCCCAGTTCTTC. It translates to CASSPGTSGGAQFF.

The chain links TRBV11-2 to TRBJ2-1; 12 bases line up with TRBD2. Germline V lookup: CDR1 SGHAT, CDR2 FQNNGV. The J segment lost 3 bases and the V segment lost 1 base, leaving 1 base of the junction unmatched. This CDR3 contains 16 residues. CDR3 sequence: CASSLVLAGGYNEQFF. The CDR3, as DNA: TGTGCCAGCAGCTTAGTACTAGCGGGGGGCTACAATGAGCAGTTCTTC. Filled out from reference TRBV11-2 and TRBJ2-1, the complete variable domain reads EAGVAQSPRYKIIEKRQSVAFWCNPISGHATLYWYQQILGQGPKLLIQFQNNGVVDDSQLPKDRFSAERLKGVDSTLKIQPAKLEDSAVYLCASSLVLAGGYNEQFFGPGTRLTVL.

This chain joins TRBV5-6 and TRBJ1-6; 7 nucleotides line up with TRBD1. The V gene end was trimmed by 0 bases and the J gene end by 9 bases; junction bases not matched to a gene: 6. Germline loops: CDR1 SGHDT, CDR2 YYEEEE. The CDR3 length is 15 residues. The CDR3 coding sequence is TGTGCCAGCAGCTTGGGACAGGGTGAGACTTCACCCCTCCACTTT. This codes for CASSLGQGETSPLHF.

The V call is TRBV19, the J call TRBJ1-4; TRBD1 is a possible D gene (5 bases). The CDR3 loop spans 16 amino acids. The V and J ends lost 6 bases and 4 bases respectively, with 18 bases between them. Germline values: CDR1 LNHDA, CDR2 SQIVND (reference sequence). The CDR3 DNA follows: TGTGCCAGTAGCAGTCTCCGGGGGACCTTTAATGAAAAACTGTTTTTT. It yields the protein CASSSLRGTFNEKLFF.

The chain uses TRBV4-3 and TRBJ1-2; TRBD1 agrees at 9 bases. The CDR3 has 17 amino acids. V was clipped by 0 bases and J by 4 bases; unmatched bases: 9. The germline CDR1 and CDR2 sequences are LGHNA and YSLEER. CDR3 sequence reads: CASSQDIGTGMIYGYTF. Here the CDR3 DNA reads TGCGCCAGCAGCCAAGATATCGGGACAGGGATGATCTATGGCTACACCTTC.

Only one count was recorded for this clone. The CDR3 DNA follows: TGTGCCAGCAGTTCTCGAGCGGGAGCACCCTACGAGCAGTACTTC. Translating it yields CASSSRAGAPYEQYF. V and J are TRBV28 and TRBJ2-7; 8 bases align to TRBD2. Germline values: CDR1 MDHEN, CDR2 SYDVKM. J gave up 2 bases and V 4 bases, and 7 bases lay outside the gene matches. The CDR3 is made up of 15 amino acids.

The V gene is TRBV18, the J gene TRBJ1-2; D remains ambiguous. CDR3 length: 12 residues. V was cut by 2 bases and J by 5 bases, with 6 bases left in between. Germline CDR1 and CDR2: KGHSH and LQKENI. CDR3 loop: CASSPESYGYTF. In nucleotides, the CDR3 is TGTGCCAGCTCACCAGAGTCTTATGGCTACACCTTC.

The V and J genes are TRBV4-1 and TRBJ2-1; 10 bases map to TRBD2. The CDR3 contains 17 residues. Trimming cost V 5 bases and J 1 base; bases outside gene matches: 8. The germline CDR1 and CDR2 sequences are MGHRA and YSYEKL. The CDR3, as DNA: TGCGCCAGCAGCACCGCTAGCGGGGGTGGGTCCTACAATGAGCAGTTCTTC. Translated, it gives CASSTASGGGSYNEQFF.

J is TRBJ2-7 and V is TRBV7-8, with TRBD2 identical over 13 bases. The CDR3 runs to 15 residues. V lost 3 bases, J lost 6 bases, and 5 bases stayed unmatched. Germline V gene sequence: CDR1 SGHVS, CDR2 FQNEAQ. The DNA for the CDR3 is TGTGCCAGCAGCTTGCGGACTAGCGGGGGTCTCGAGCAGTACTTC. It translates to CASSLRTSGGLEQYF.

The chain uses TRBV28 and TRBJ2-2; D gene unclear. The germline V gene has CDR1 MDHEN and CDR2 SYDVKM. Trimming took 2 bases from V and 5 from J, leaving 3 bases between them. This CDR3 contains 12 residues. CDR3 region: CASSLTTGELFF. In DNA, the CDR3 is TGTGCCAGCAGTTTAACTACCGGGGAGCTGTTTTTT.

The rearrangement links TRBV6-4 to TRBJ2-1; 7 bases are shared with TRBD1. There are 14 residues in the CDR3. Per the germline V gene, CDR1 is MRHNA and CDR2 is SNTAGT. With 4 bases clipped from V and 7 bases from J, the junction kept 7 bases outside the gene matches. The CDR3 DNA is TGTGCCAGCAGTGTGGAGACAGGGTGGAATGAGCAGTTCTTC. Translation gives CASSVETGWNEQFF.

The CDR3 DNA follows: TGTGCCAGCTCACCACGACTAGCGGGAGCGAACAATGAGCAGTTCTTC. It is translated as CASSPRLAGANNEQFF. The chain carries TRBV18 and TRBJ2-1, with 12 bases fitting TRBD2. CDR3 length equals 16 residues. The V and J ends lost 1 base and 5 bases, in that order; junction bases with no gene match: 3. Germline values: CDR1 KGHSH, CDR2 LQKENI.

The gene calls are TRBV2 and TRBJ1-2; D call uncertain. CDR1 is SNHLY, CDR2 FYNNEI, per germline. The ends were cut back, 4 bases at V and 2 bases at J, with 14 bases in the middle. The CDR3 has 15 residues. Here the CDR3 DNA reads TGTGCCAGCAGTGCTTTCTCTGCGCGAAACTATGGCTACACCTTC. Translation: CASSAFSARNYGYTF.

The V gene is TRBV2, the J gene TRBJ1-1, with D possibly TRBD1 on 6 matching bases. This CDR3 spans 13 amino acids. Germline V lookup: CDR1 SNHLY, CDR2 FYNNEI. The ends were cut back, 7 bases at V and 7 bases at J, with 16 bases in the middle. CDR3 amino acids: CASNVQGPGEAFF. The CDR3 DNA reads TGTGCCAGCAACGTACAGGGCCCTGGTGAAGCTTTCTTT.

This chain links TRBV3-1 (or the pseudogene TRBV3-2) with TRBJ1-1, with 10 nucleotides matching TRBD1. Germline assignment: CDR1 LGHDT and CDR2 YNNKEL (reference sequence). The CDR3 extends over 14 amino acids. V gave up 4 bases and J gave up 11 bases; unmatched junction bases: 10. The CDR3 coding sequence is TGTGCCAGCAGCCCCCGGGACAGGGGATCTAGGGCTTTCTTT. Translating it yields CASSPRDRGSRAFF.

The rearrangement uses TRBV21-1 and TRBJ1-1. TRBV21-1 is listed as a pseudogene. The CDR3 sequence is 12 residues long. The DNA for the CDR3 is TGTGCCAGCAGCAAATCGTACACTGAAGCTTTCTTT. Protein sequence: CASSKSYTEAFF.

This chain links TRBV18 with TRBJ2-4, with 14 bases fitting TRBD2. The junction had 8 bases not matched to a gene; V was cut back by 4 bases and J by 0 bases. CDR1 and CDR2 from the germline V gene are KGHSH and LQKENI. CDR3 length: 19 amino acids. The chain's CDR3 is CASSHTGTSGSLAKNIQYF. DNA for the CDR3: TGTGCCAGCTCACATACTGGGACTAGCGGGAGTTTAGCCAAAAACATTCAGTACTTC.

The gene calls are TRBV3-1 (or the pseudogene TRBV3-2) and TRBJ2-5; unclear D gene. This CDR3 spans 13 amino acids. CDR1 is LGHDT and CDR2 is YNNKEL in the germline V gene (reference sequence). Trimming cost V 6 bases and J 4 bases, with 12 bases left between them. CDR3 nucleotides: TGTGCCAGCAGACCGCAACTCACAGAGACCCAGTACTTC. As protein: CASRPQLTETQYF.